This is a list of T cell receptor beta chains from one sample in a study of CD8 T cells in Susac syndrome. TCRdb re-derived calls from the immunoSEQ multiplex PCR reads in MiXCR, one entry per CDR3 protein. The sample includes 200,000 or so distinct CDR3 sequences, just under 95% of them seen just once. Sequencing was done on a sample of CD8+ T cells from PBMCs. These receptors all come from a human donor with Susac syndrome. Each CDR3 is given with its conserved first and last residue. The D gene is left open where the match is weak. Where a row states a size, it is once, few, many or the class of an expanded clone; other rows omit it.

>TRBV27|NA|NA|TRBJ2-6
TGTGCCAGCAGTCGAGGGGGAGGGGCCAACGTCCTGACTTTC
CASSRGGGANVLTF
>TRBV29-1|NA|NA|TRBJ2-7
TGCAGCGTTGTCGCGGGGTACGAGCAGTACTTC
CSVVAGYEQYF
>TRBV15|NA|NA|TRBJ2-7
TGTGCCACCAGCGTAGGGAGTGGGGAGTACGAGCAGTACTTC
CATSVGSGEYEQYF
>TRBV3-1|NA|NA|TRBJ2-6
TGTGCCAGCAGCCAACCCCGGGAGGCCAACGTCCTGACTTTC
CASSQPREANVLTF
>TRBV19|NA|NA|TRBJ2-6
TGTGCCAGTAGACCCCCCGGGACTGGGGCCAACGTCCTGACTTTC
CASRPPGTGANVLTF
>TRBV9|NA|TRBD1|TRBJ1-2
TGTGCCAGCTCTCCCGGGACAGGGTGGAGTGGCTACACCTTC
CASSPGTGWSGYTF
>TRBV14|NA|NA|TRBJ2-7
TGTGCCAGCAGCCAAGAATGGGGCTACGAGCAGTACTTC
CASSQEWGYEQYF
>TRBV28|NA|NA|TRBJ2-7
TGTGCCAGCAGTTCTCTCGACCCCTACGAGCAGTACTTC
CASSSLDPYEQYF
>TRBV2|few|NA|TRBJ2-2
TGTGCCAGCAGTGAAACTGGAACCGGGGAGCTGTTTTTT
CASSETGTGELFF
>TRBV5-4|once|NA|TRBJ1-2
TGTGCCAGCAGCTTAGAGCGGCAAATCGGTACCTTC
CASSLERQIGTF
>TRBV9|NA|NA|TRBJ2-3
TGTGCCAGCAGCGAAGACGGATCCACAGATACGCAGTATTTT
CASSEDGSTDTQYF
>TRBV19|NA|NA|TRBJ1-5
TGTGCCAGTAGACAAGGACACAATAATCAGCCCCAGCATTTT
CASRQGHNNQPQHF
>TRBV15|NA|NA|TRBJ1-1
TGTGCCACCAGCAGGGACAGCAACACTGAAGCTTTCTTT
CATSRDSNTEAFF
>TRBV12-3/TRBV12-4|NA|NA|TRBJ2-5
TGTGCCAGCAGTTTTGTGGGGGGACAAGAGACCCAGTACTTC
CASSFVGGQETQYF
>TRBV28|NA|NA|TRBJ2-7
TGTGCCAGCACCCGGGACTCCGAGGCCTACGAGCAGTACTTC
CASTRDSEAYEQYF